Each of the 16 T cell receptor beta chains below was sequenced from the same sample in a study of shared clonotypes between healthy human individuals. Assay: immunoSEQ multiplex PCR; the TCRdb copy retains only in-frame clones and omits some. The sample consists of over 2 million clones, 95% of them appearing once. The sample consisted of naive CD4+ T cells sorted from blood. As for subset: CD45RA+ positively selected. The receptors here all came from a man aged 18-30 years in good health.

The chain links TRBV9 to TRBJ2-3, with D perhaps matching TRBD1 (6 bases). The CDR3 consists of 16 residues. The V end was cut by 0 bases, the J end by 3 bases, with 14 bases between. Germline V gene sequence: CDR1 SGDLS, CDR2 YYNGEE. The DNA for the CDR3 is TGTGCCAGCAGCGTAGGGTGGCAACAGGGTACAGATACGCAGTATTTT. It is translated as CASSVGWQQGTDTQYF.

CDR3 nucleotide sequence: TGTGCCAGCAGCGGACAGCCGAACACCGGGGAGCTGTTTTTT. As protein: CASSGQPNTGELFF. V and J are TRBV6-4 and TRBJ2-2, with D tentatively TRBD1 (6 bases). The CDR3 totals 14 residues. V lost 6 bases to trimming and J lost 0 bases, with 8 bases between them. Germline V gene sequence: CDR1 MRHNA, CDR2 SNTAGT.

Remarks on this clone: With a much larger clone just one base away, this may be a read error. Other DNA sequences in the same sample also yield this CDR3. The chain combines TRBV7-9 with TRBJ1-2; TRBD1 matches at 8 bases. Germline CDR1 and CDR2: SEHNR and FQNEAQ (reference sequence). Trimming took 5 bases from V and 2 from J; bases not matched to a gene: 1. CDR3 size: 13 residues. DNA for the CDR3: TGTGCCAGCAGCCGGACAGGGAACTATGGCTACACCTTC. This codes for CASSRTGNYGYTF.

The chain has TRBV10-3 and TRBJ2-2; TRBD1 might be the D (5 bases). The germline V gene has CDR1 ENHRY and CDR2 SYGVKD. This CDR3 has 13 residues. With 3 bases removed from V and 4 bases from J, the gap between germline ends came to 6 bases. The CDR3 DNA reads as TGTGCCATCAGTGAACAGGCCACCGGGGAGCTGTTTTTT. Protein product: CAISEQATGELFF.

Concerning this clone itself: Other DNA sequences in this specimen translate into the identical CDR3. The V and J genes are TRBV6-6 and TRBJ2-1; TRBD1 agrees at 8 bases. Unmatched junction bases numbered 7, after V lost 5 bases and J lost 4 bases. The germline V gene encodes CDR1 MNHNY and CDR2 SVGAGI (reference sequence). The CDR3 covers 15 residues. The CDR3 protein is CASSPGQGGYNEQFF. Here the CDR3 DNA reads TGTGCCAGCAGTCCCGGACAGGGTGGGTACAATGAGCAGTTCTTC.

V and J are TRBV18 and TRBJ1-6, with 9 bases fitting TRBD1. The germline gives CDR1 KGHSH, CDR2 LQKENI. The CDR3 has 15 residues. With 3 bases clipped from V and 9 bases from J, the junction kept 6 bases outside the gene matches. CDR3 sequence: CASSPEQGAPSPLHF. The CDR3 nucleotides are TGTGCCAGCTCACCGGAACAGGGGGCACCTTCACCCCTCCACTTT.

V and J are TRBV20-1 and TRBJ2-3; D possibly corresponds to TRBD1 (5 bases). Germline-derived CDR1 and CDR2 are DFQATT and SNEGSKA (reference sequence). The CDR3 runs to 11 residues. V was trimmed by 3 bases and J by 8 bases, leaving 9 bases between them. For the CDR3, the DNA is TGCAGTGCTAGGGGGCTGGGTACGCAGTATTTT. This sequence encodes CSARGLGTQYF.

The count of this clone is one. This rearrangement joins TRBV5-1 to TRBJ2-2, with 10 bases fitting TRBD1. V was clipped by 1 base and J by 3 bases; unmatched bases: 6. The germline CDR1 and CDR2 sequences are SGHRS and YFSETQ. The CDR3 contains 17 residues. The CDR3 sequence is CASSLLGQGLYTGELFF. Written as DNA, the CDR3 is TGCGCCAGCAGCTTGCTGGGACAGGGGCTGTACACCGGGGAGCTGTTTTTT.

This clone was seen a single time. The chain uses TRBV7-9 and TRBJ2-3; 7 bases map to TRBD2. The CDR3 has 13 amino acids. CDR1 and CDR2 from the germline V gene are SEHNR and FQNEAQ (reference sequence). Losses at the gene ends were 6 bases for V and 8 bases for J; bases not matched to a gene: 8. CDR3 amino acids: CASSPGRGGTQYF. DNA of the CDR3: TGTGCCAGCAGTCCAGGGAGGGGCGGTACGCAGTATTTT.

The J gene is TRBJ2-1, the V gene TRBV19; D gene ambiguous. V dropped 1 base and J dropped 8 bases, with 12 bases sitting between them. The CDR3 is 14 residues long. The germline V gene has CDR1 LNHDA and CDR2 SQIVND (reference sequence). This chain's CDR3 is CASSIAGMGDEQFF. For the CDR3, the DNA is TGTGCCAGTAGTATAGCTGGGATGGGCGATGAGCAGTTCTTC.

CDR3 DNA: TGCAGCGTTGCGGCAGGGGTGGCCGCTGAAGCTTTCTTT. It encodes CSVAAGVAAEAFF. The chain joins TRBV29-1 to TRBJ1-1; TRBD1 might be the D (6 bases). CDR3 size: 13 residues. Looked up from germline, CDR1 is SQVTM and CDR2 is ANQGSEA. V was trimmed by 4 bases and J by 6 bases, leaving 15 bases between them.

Remarks on this clone: A much larger clone lies a single base off, so this may be a read error. In the same sample, other DNA sequences code for this CDR3. The chain combines TRBV30 with TRBJ2-3; D call uncertain. Looked up from germline, CDR1 is GTSNPN and CDR2 is SVGIG (reference sequence). Deletions cut 0 bases from V and 4 bases from J, with 5 bases between. The CDR3 totals 12 residues. The CDR3 is CAWSVLADTQYF. The CDR3 DNA reads as TGTGCCTGGAGTGTACTTGCAGATACGCAGTATTTT. Looking up the rest from reference TRBV30 and TRBJ2-3 gives the full variable domain: SQTIHQWPATLVQPVGSPLSLECTVEGTSNPNLYWYRQAAGRGLQLLFYSVGIGQISSEVPQNLSASRPQDRQFILSSKKLLLSDSGFYLCAWSVLADTQYFGPGTRLTVL.

The genes are TRBV10-3 and TRBJ1-1; no definite D call. Per germline, CDR1 ENHRY and CDR2 SYGVKD. Trimming left V 3 bases short and J 0 bases short, with 8 bases between. The CDR3 runs to 14 residues. In DNA form, the CDR3 reads TGTGCCATCAGTGAACCCTTAATGAACACTGAAGCTTTCTTT. Translated, it gives CAISEPLMNTEAFF.

The gene calls are TRBV6-1 and TRBJ2-1; 10 nucleotides align to TRBD2. J lost 3 bases, V lost 3 bases, and 8 bases had no gene match. CDR3 size: 17 residues. In germline, CDR1 is MNHNS, CDR2 SASEGT. The CDR3, as DNA: TGTGCCAGCAGTGACTACAGGACTAGCGGCCTCTACAATGAGCAGTTCTTC. This translates into CASSDYRTSGLYNEQFF.

The V call is TRBV14, the J call TRBJ1-6; D unresolved. The germline V gene has CDR1 SGHDN and CDR2 FVKESK. The CDR3 consists of 14 residues. V lost 1 base and J lost 7, with 8 bases in between. The CDR3 loop reads CASSQGPINSPLHF. In nucleotides, the CDR3 is TGTGCCAGCAGCCAAGGGCCGATAAATTCACCCCTCCACTTT.

The chain uses TRBV4-1 and TRBJ2-1; D remains unclear. The CDR3 has 15 amino acids. CDR1 MGHRA and CDR2 YSYEKL come from the germline V gene. With 1 base removed from V and 8 bases from J, the gap between germline ends came to 15 bases. CDR3 in amino acids: CASSQADVVIHEQFF. In DNA, the CDR3 is TGCGCCAGCAGCCAAGCGGACGTCGTAATCCATGAGCAGTTCTTC.